This T cell receptor (beta chain) was captured by sequencing in a study of siplizumab effects on memory and regulatory T cells. Study-wide results and caveats: The average Treg-derived proportion among mappable alloreactive CD4+ clones was roughly 70% with siplizumab versus 25% to 30% in controls. Confirmatory evidence of suppressive function in proliferating siplizumab-culture Tregs was not obtained. Naive T cells were seen as more diverse than memory cells and as major alloresponse contributors.

Sequencing of unstimulated naive, memory, effector memory and TEMRA subsets was performed in a few donor pairs. CDR1 and CDR2 from the germline V gene are SGHNT and YENEEA. This CDR3 comprises 11 residues. Trimming shortened V by 5 bases and J by 5 bases, and 4 bases separated the two germline ends. The assay was immunoSEQ multiplex PCR, and TCRdb's table has in-frame clones only and misses some. The data contain roughly 50,000 clones, 95% to 98% of them singletons. About this clone: As yet, its antigen is unknown.

The sample taken for sequencing was naive CD4+ T cells sorted from blood. The chain employs TRBV11-3 and TRBJ2-1; D gene uncertain. The origin of this receptor is a human donor in good health. The CDR3 nucleotides read TGTGCCAGCAGCCTAAACAATGAGCAGTTCTTC. It codes for CASSLNNEQFF.